A selection of T cell receptor beta chains follows, all from one sample in a study of blood T cell repertoires in COVID-19. TCRdb's copy holds only in-frame clones and misses some; the assay was immunoSEQ multiplex PCR. The sample includes 400,000 to 550,000 clones, approximately 90% of them seen just once. Sequencing input: peripheral blood. All receptors come from a woman between 25 and 40 years old with acute or convalescent COVID-19. Both conserved end residues are part of each CDR3. Fields, in order: clone size, J gene, V gene, D gene, CDR3 protein, CDR3 DNA. The D gene is left open where the match is weak. Clone size is stated in some rows and not others, as once, few, many or a class when expanded.

- | TRBJ2-7 | TRBV19 | TRBD2 | CASSRTGGYEQYF | TGTGCCAGTAGTAGGACGGGAGGCTACGAGCAGTACTTC
- | TRBJ1-3 | TRBV6-5 | - | CASSYGGNTIYF | TGTGCCAGCAGTTACGGCGGAAACACCATATATTTT
- | TRBJ2-2 | TRBV10-2 | TRBD1 | CASKEGAGSTGELFF | TGCGCCAGCAAAGAGGGGGCGGGTAGCACCGGGGAGCTGTTTTTT
- | TRBJ2-3 | TRBV5-1 | TRBD1 | CASSLGQGVYSDTQYF | TGCGCCAGCAGCTTGGGACAGGGGGTATATTCAGATACGCAGTATTTT
once | TRBJ2-5 | TRBV5-1 | - | CASMEPGETQYF | TGCGCCAGCATGGAACCCGGGGAGACCCAGTACTTC
- | TRBJ1-4 | TRBV27 | - | CASRSGTTYNEKLFF | TGTGCCAGCAGATCCGGGACAACGTACAATGAAAAACTGTTTTTT
- | TRBJ1-2 | TRBV27 | TRBD1 | CASSLGGTGGAYGYTF | TGTGCCAGCAGTTTAGGGGGGACAGGGGGGGCCTATGGCTACACCTTC
- | TRBJ2-7 | TRBV11-1 | - | CASSPGTQLYEQYF | TGTGCCAGCAGCCCAGGGACACAGCTCTACGAGCAGTACTTC
- | TRBJ2-7 | TRBV6-6 | - | CASSTPLEGNEQYF | TGTGCCAGCAGTACTCCCCTAGAGGGAAACGAGCAGTACTTC
- | TRBJ1-5 | TRBV29-1 | - | CSVRGGGHSNQPQHF | TGCAGCGTGAGAGGGGGGGGGCATAGCAATCAGCCCCAGCATTTT
- | TRBJ1-5 | TRBV2 | - | CASGPETNNQPQHF | TGTGCCAGCGGGCCAGAGACAAACAATCAGCCCCAGCATTTT
- | TRBJ2-5 | TRBV19 | - | CASSIDDSSETQYF | TGTGCCAGTAGTATAGACGATAGCTCAGAGACCCAGTACTTC
- | TRBJ2-1 | TRBV7-3 | - | CASSFRGGGHEQFF | TGTGCCAGCAGCTTTAGGGGGGGAGGTCATGAGCAGTTCTTC
- | TRBJ2-1 | TRBV5-6 | TRBD2 | CASSFDGLAGYNEQFF | TGTGCCAGCAGCTTTGATGGACTAGCGGGGTACAATGAGCAGTTCTTC
- | TRBJ1-1 | TRBV11-2 | - | CASSLGQNTEAFF | TGTGCCAGCAGCTTAGGGCAGAACACTGAAGCTTTCTTT
- | TRBJ2-1 | TRBV27 | - | CASSLSYQGLYKVSSYNEQFF | TGTGCCAGCAGTTTATCCTATCAGGGACTTTATAAGGTTAGCTCCTACAATGAGCAGTTCTTC
- | TRBJ2-1 | TRBV19 | TRBD1 | CASSTGTGAFQFF | TGTGCCAGTAGTACCGGGACAGGGGCCTTCCAGTTCTTC
- | TRBJ1-6 | TRBV21-1 | - | CASDSGWAIKDSPLHF | TGTGCCAGCGATAGCGGCTGGGCCATTAAGGATTCACCCCTCCACTTT
- | TRBJ2-7 | TRBV5-6 | TRBD1 | CASSPGTGDYEQYF | TGTGCCAGCAGCCCGGGGACAGGAGACTACGAGCAGTACTTC
- | TRBJ1-2 | TRBV10-3 | TRBD1 | CAIREGQGANGYTF | TGTGCCATCAGGGAGGGACAGGGAGCGAATGGCTACACCTTC
few | TRBJ2-5 | TRBV3-1/TRBV3-2 | TRBD2 | CASSQGGIGGAEETQYF | TGTGCCAGCAGCCAAGGGGGTATCGGGGGGGCCGAAGAGACCCAGTACTTC
- | TRBJ2-1 | TRBV7-8 | TRBD2 | CASSPHLTSGFNEQFF | TGTGCCAGCAGCCCCCATTTAACTAGCGGCTTCAATGAGCAGTTCTTC
few | TRBJ1-5 | TRBV2 | TRBD1 | CASSRDRANQPQHF | TGTGCCAGCAGTCGCGACAGGGCCAATCAGCCCCAGCATTTT
- | TRBJ2-4 | TRBV6-2/TRBV6-3 | TRBD2 | CASSPRSGGNIQYF | TGTGCCAGCAGTCCCCGAAGCGGGGGGAACATTCAGTACTTC
- | TRBJ1-5 | TRBV5-6 | - | CASSAHAGEGNQPQHF | TGTGCCAGCAGCGCCCACGCAGGGGAAGGCAATCAGCCCCAGCATTTT
- | TRBJ1-1 | TRBV19 | - | CASRGAEVTEAFF | TGTGCCAGTAGGGGGGCTGAGGTGACTGAAGCTTTCTTT
- | TRBJ2-7 | TRBV6-5 | - | CAPKGLSYEQYF | TGTGCCCCTAAGGGGCTCTCCTACGAGCAGTACTTC
- | TRBJ2-7 | TRBV5-1 | - | CASSPQTGRDRYEQYF | TGCGCCAGCAGCCCCCAGACAGGCCGGGACCGCTACGAGCAGTACTTC
- | TRBJ2-3 | TRBV3-1/TRBV3-2 | TRBD2 | CASNNLAGTSQINTQYF | TGTGCCAGCAACAATTTAGCCGGGACTAGTCAGATTAATACGCAGTATTTT
- | TRBJ1-1 | TRBV30 | TRBD1 | CAGNRGATEAFF | TGTGCCGGGAACAGGGGTGCCACTGAAGCTTTCTTT
- | TRBJ2-1 | TRBV7-3 | TRBD2 | CASSFNSGGALEQFF | TGTGCCAGCAGCTTCAATAGCGGGGGGGCCCTCGAGCAGTTCTTC
- | TRBJ2-5 | TRBV6-5 | TRBD2 | CASSSRGGRGETQYF | TGTGCCAGCAGCTCACGGGGGGGCCGGGGTGAGACCCAGTACTTC
once | TRBJ2-1 | TRBV10-1 | - | CASSDHINNEQFF | TGCGCCAGCAGTGACCACATAAACAATGAGCAGTTCTTC
- | TRBJ2-2 | TRBV2 | - | CASSDWLANTGELFF | TGTGCCAGCAGTGATTGGCTAGCTAACACCGGGGAGCTGTTTTTT
- | TRBJ1-2 | TRBV4-1 | TRBD1 | CASSQDSGTVYGYTF | TGCGCCAGCAGCCAAGATTCGGGGACAGTCTATGGCTACACCTTC
- | TRBJ2-7 | TRBV14 | TRBD2 | CASSPQSGGLSYEQYF | TGTGCCAGCAGCCCTCAGAGCGGGGGACTCTCCTACGAGCAGTACTTC
- | TRBJ2-2 | TRBV11-3 | - | CASSLHTGELFF | TGTGCCAGCAGCCTCCACACCGGGGAGCTGTTTTTT
- | TRBJ2-5 | TRBV3-1/TRBV3-2 | TRBD2 | CASSRTSGDQETQYF | TGTGCCAGCAGCAGGACTAGCGGGGACCAAGAGACCCAGTACTTC
- | TRBJ2-7 | TRBV2 | - | CASSGPDSYEQYF | TGTGCCAGCAGTGGCCCGGACAGCTACGAGCAGTACTTC
- | TRBJ2-1 | TRBV2 | - | CASSDLANEQFF | TGTGCCAGCAGTGATCTAGCAAATGAGCAGTTCTTC
- | TRBJ1-4 | TRBV3-1/TRBV3-2 | - | CASSPQGRGEKLFF | TGTGCCAGCAGCCCCCAGGGGAGAGGTGAAAAACTGTTTTTT
- | TRBJ1-2 | TRBV30 | - | CAWKDGGGYTF | TGTGCCTGGAAAGACGGGGGGGGCTACACCTTC
- | TRBJ2-7 | TRBV5-6 | TRBD1 | CASSEGTGGYEQYF | TGTGCCAGCAGCGAGGGGACAGGGGGCTACGAGCAGTACTTC
- | TRBJ1-6 | TRBV6-5 | - | CASTRVSGSPLHF | TGTGCCAGCACGAGGGTCTCAGGTTCACCCCTCCACTTT
few | TRBJ2-1 | TRBV30 | - | CAWSYLYNEQFF | TGTGCCTGGAGCTATCTCTACAATGAGCAGTTCTTC
- | TRBJ2-3 | TRBV30 | - | CAWSVRGTSTDTQYF | TGTGCCTGGAGTGTACGCGGGACTAGCACAGATACGCAGTATTTT
- | TRBJ1-2 | TRBV15 | - | CATSSQGIFDGYTF | TGTGCCACCAGCTCCCAGGGAATTTTCGATGGCTACACCTTC
- | TRBJ1-5 | TRBV6-5 | TRBD1 | CASSRGGSEQPQHF | TGTGCCAGCAGTCGAGGGGGCAGCGAACAGCCCCAGCATTTT
- | TRBJ2-3 | TRBV7-9 | TRBD2 | CASSLARSLRGSTDTQYF | TGTGCCAGCAGCTTAGCACGTTCGTTGCGGGGGAGCACAGATACGCAGTATTTT
- | TRBJ1-5 | TRBV25-1 | TRBD1 | CASIGQGYNQPQHF | TGTGCCAGCATTGGACAGGGGTATAATCAGCCCCAGCATTTT
- | TRBJ2-1 | TRBV5-1 | - | CASSLVGTDNEQFF | TGCGCCAGCAGCTTGGTAGGGACTGACAATGAGCAGTTCTTC
- | TRBJ2-7 | TRBV12-3/TRBV12-4 | TRBD1 | CASKKGAYYEQYF | TGTGCCAGCAAAAAGGGGGCGTACTACGAGCAGTACTTC
- | TRBJ1-1 | TRBV9 | TRBD1 | CASSVGGRQGRDNTEAFF | TGTGCCAGCAGCGTAGGAGGGAGACAGGGTCGGGATAACACTGAAGCTTTCTTT
- | TRBJ2-7 | TRBV5-6 | - | CASSQVDRYEQYF | TGTGCCAGCAGCCAAGTCGACAGGTACGAGCAGTACTTC
- | TRBJ2-1 | TRBV3-1/TRBV3-2 | - | CASSQGTRPNEQFF | TGTGCCAGCAGCCAGGGGACAAGGCCCAATGAGCAGTTCTTC
once | TRBJ2-2 | TRBV9 | TRBD1 | CASSVRGQHTGELFF | TGTGCCAGCAGCGTGAGGGGACAGCACACCGGGGAGCTGTTTTTT
once | TRBJ2-1 | TRBV6-4 | TRBD1 | CASSAGGRAEEQFF | TGTGCCAGCAGTGCAGGGGGCCGTGCGGAGGAGCAGTTCTTC
- | TRBJ2-7 | TRBV9 | - | CASSGTLQGRAYEQYF | TGTGCCAGCAGCGGGACACTTCAGGGGAGGGCCTACGAGCAGTACTTC
- | TRBJ2-7 | TRBV6-5 | - | CASRMDFRYEQYF | TGTGCCAGCAGGATGGACTTCCGCTACGAGCAGTACTTC
- | TRBJ1-2 | TRBV7-2 | TRBD1 | CASGNRGGSYTF | TGTGCCAGCGGTAACAGGGGGGGGTCCTACACCTTC